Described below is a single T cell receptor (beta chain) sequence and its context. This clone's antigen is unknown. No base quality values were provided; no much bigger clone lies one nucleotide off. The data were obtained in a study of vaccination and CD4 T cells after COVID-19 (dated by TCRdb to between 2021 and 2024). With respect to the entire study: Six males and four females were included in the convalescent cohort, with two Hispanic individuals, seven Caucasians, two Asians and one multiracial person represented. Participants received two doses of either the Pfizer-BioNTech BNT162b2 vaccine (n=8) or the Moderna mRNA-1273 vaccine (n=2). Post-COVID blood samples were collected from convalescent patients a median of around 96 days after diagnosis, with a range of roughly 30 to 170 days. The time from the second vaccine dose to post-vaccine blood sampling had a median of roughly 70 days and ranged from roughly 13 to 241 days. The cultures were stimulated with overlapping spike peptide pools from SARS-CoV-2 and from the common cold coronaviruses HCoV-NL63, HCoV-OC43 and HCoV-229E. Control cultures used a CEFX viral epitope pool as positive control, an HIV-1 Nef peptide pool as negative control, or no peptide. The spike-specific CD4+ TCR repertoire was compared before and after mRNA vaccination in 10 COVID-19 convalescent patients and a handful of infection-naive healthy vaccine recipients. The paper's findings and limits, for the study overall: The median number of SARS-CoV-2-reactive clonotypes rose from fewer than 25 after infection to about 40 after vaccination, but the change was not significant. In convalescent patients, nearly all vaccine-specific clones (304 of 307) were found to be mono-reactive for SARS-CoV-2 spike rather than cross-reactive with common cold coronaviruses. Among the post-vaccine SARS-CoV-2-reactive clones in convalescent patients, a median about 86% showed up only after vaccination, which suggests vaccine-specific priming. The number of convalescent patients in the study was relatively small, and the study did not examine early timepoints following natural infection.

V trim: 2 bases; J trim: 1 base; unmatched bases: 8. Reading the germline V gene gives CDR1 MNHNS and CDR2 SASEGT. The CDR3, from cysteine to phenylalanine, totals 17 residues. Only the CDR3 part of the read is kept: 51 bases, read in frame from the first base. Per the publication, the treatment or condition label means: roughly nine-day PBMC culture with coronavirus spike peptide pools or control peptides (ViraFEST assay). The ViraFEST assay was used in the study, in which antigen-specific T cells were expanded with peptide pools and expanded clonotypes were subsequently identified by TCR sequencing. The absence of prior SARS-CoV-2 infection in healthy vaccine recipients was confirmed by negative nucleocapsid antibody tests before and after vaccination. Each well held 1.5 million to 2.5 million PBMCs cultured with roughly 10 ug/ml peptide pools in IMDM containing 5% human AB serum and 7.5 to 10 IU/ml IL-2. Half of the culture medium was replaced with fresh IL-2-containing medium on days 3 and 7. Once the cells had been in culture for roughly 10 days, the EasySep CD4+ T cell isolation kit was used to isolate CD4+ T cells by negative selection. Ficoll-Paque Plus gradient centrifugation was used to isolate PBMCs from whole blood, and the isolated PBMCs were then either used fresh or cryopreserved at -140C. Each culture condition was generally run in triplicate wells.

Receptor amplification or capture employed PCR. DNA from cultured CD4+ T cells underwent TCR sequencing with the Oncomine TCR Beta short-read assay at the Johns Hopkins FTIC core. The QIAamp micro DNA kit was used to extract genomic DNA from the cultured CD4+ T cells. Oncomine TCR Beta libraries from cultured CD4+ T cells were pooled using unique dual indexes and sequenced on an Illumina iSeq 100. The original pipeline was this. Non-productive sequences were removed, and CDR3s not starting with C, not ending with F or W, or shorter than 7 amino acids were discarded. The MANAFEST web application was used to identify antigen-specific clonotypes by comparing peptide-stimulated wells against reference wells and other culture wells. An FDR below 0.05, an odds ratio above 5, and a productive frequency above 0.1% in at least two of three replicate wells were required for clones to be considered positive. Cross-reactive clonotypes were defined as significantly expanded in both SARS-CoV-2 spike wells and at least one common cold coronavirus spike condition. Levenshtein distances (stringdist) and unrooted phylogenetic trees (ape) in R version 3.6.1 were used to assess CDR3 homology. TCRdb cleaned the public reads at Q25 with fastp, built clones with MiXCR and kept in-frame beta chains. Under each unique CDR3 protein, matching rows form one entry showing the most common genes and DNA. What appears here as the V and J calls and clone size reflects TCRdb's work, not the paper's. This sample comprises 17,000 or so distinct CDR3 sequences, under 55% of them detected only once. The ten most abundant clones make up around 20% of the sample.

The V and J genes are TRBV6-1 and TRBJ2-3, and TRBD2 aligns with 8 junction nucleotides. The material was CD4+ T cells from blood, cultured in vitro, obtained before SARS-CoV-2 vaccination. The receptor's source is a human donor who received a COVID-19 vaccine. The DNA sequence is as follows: TGTGCCAGCAGTGAAACGTTAGCGGGGCGCGGCACAGATACGCAGTATTTT. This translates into CASSETLAGRGTDTQYF.